These 10 T cell receptor beta chains originate from one sample sequenced in a study of blood T cell repertoires in COVID-19. Assay used: immunoSEQ multiplex PCR; TCRdb lists only in-frame clones, some missing. The sample yields some 460,000 clones, about nine tenths seen once. The sequenced material came from PBMCs or T cells enriched from blood (not recorded which). Receptors were obtained from a woman aged 18-29 years who had recovered from COVID-19.

Only one count was recorded for this clone. The genes are TRBV5-1 and TRBJ2-1; 11 bases fit TRBD1. The trim removed 6 bases at V and 3 bases at J, leaving 5 bases unmatched. The CDR3 covers 15 residues. Germline lookup yields CDR1 SGHRS and CDR2 YFSETQ. CDR3 in amino acids: CASTRGTGGYNEQFF. The CDR3 DNA follows: TGCGCCAGCACTCGAGGGACAGGGGGCTACAATGAGCAGTTCTTC.

The chain joins TRBV28 to TRBJ2-7, with 7 positions matching TRBD1. The junction had 3 bases not matched to a gene; V was cut back by 8 bases and J by 2 bases. The CDR3 is made up of 12 amino acids. Germline-derived CDR1 and CDR2 are MDHEN and SYDVKM. The CDR3 DNA follows: TGTGCCAGCTGTACAGGGGCCTACGAGCAGTACTTC. Translating gives CASCTGAYEQYF.

This chain's CDR3 is CASSPTTARGPHQPQHF. DNA of the CDR3: TGTGCCAGCAGCCCGACTACCGCCAGGGGGCCCCATCAGCCCCAGCATTTT. The chain is built from TRBV7-8 and TRBJ1-5, with 8 bases aligning to TRBD1. Germline V gene sequence: CDR1 SGHVS, CDR2 FQNEAQ. The J segment lost 5 bases and the V segment lost 5 bases, leaving 14 bases of the junction unmatched. The CDR3 contains 17 residues.

The chain combines TRBV11-2 with TRBJ2-7; D might be TRBD1 (7 bases). The V gene lost 5 bases and the J gene lost 4 bases, with 12 bases spanning the gap. The CDR3 has 13 residues. Looked up from germline, CDR1 is SGHAT and CDR2 is FQNNGV. The CDR3 sequence: CASSKTGTYEQYF. CDR3 DNA: TGTGCCAGCAGCAAGACAGGGACTTACGAGCAGTACTTC.

This clone showed up just once. The chain has TRBV27 and TRBJ1-4; D perhaps matches TRBD1 (6 bases). Trimming left V 6 bases short and J 3 bases short, with 17 bases between. This CDR3 has 16 amino acids. Germline V lookup: CDR1 MNHEY, CDR2 SMNVEV (reference sequence). The CDR3 sequence is CASSRGAGAPNEKLFF. CDR3 DNA: TGTGCCAGCAGCCGAGGGGCAGGGGCGCCTAATGAAAAACTGTTTTTT. The full variable domain, rest sourced from reference TRBV27 and TRBJ1-4, is EAQVTQNPRYLITVTGKKLTVTCSQNMNHEYMSWYRQDPGLGLRQIYYSMNVEVTDKGDVPEGYKVSRKEKRNFPLILESPSPNQTSLYFCASSRGAGAPNEKLFFGSGTQLSVL.

This rearrangement joins TRBV2 to TRBJ2-3; 7 bases map to TRBD1. The CDR3 covers 15 residues. Trimming at V came to 4 bases and at J to 1 base, leaving 5 bases not matched to a gene. Germline CDR1 is SNHLY and CDR2 is FYNNEI. The DNA for the CDR3 is TGTGCCAGCAGTGGGGACGGGACAGGCACAGATACGCAGTATTTT. Residues: CASSGDGTGTDTQYF.

The genes are TRBV30 and TRBJ1-4; 7 bases are a match to TRBD1. Germline loops: CDR1 GTSNPN, CDR2 SVGIG (reference sequence). Trimming at V came to 4 bases and at J to 6 bases, leaving 5 bases not matched to a gene. This CDR3 has 13 residues. This CDR3 is CAWTGGIDEKLFF. The CDR3 bases are TGTGCCTGGACAGGGGGAATTGATGAAAAACTGTTTTTT.

The chain recombines TRBV11-2 with TRBJ2-7; 7 bases match TRBD1. Germline V CDR1 and CDR2: SGHAT, FQNNGV. CDR3 length equals 15 residues. Trimming removed 3 bases from V and 2 bases from J; junction bases left unmatched: 7. CDR3 nucleotides: TGTGCCAGCAGCTTTCATAGTGGGACAGCCTACGAGCAGTACTTC. Protein: CASSFHSGTAYEQYF.

The V call is TRBV5-4, the J call TRBJ2-2; D is possibly TRBD1 (6 bases). The V end was cut by 4 bases, the J end by 5 bases, with 9 bases between. The germline V gene has CDR1 SGHNT and CDR2 YYREEE (reference sequence). The CDR3 sequence is 13 residues long. This chain's CDR3 is CASSQQGTGELFF. CDR3 nucleotide sequence: TGTGCCAGCAGCCAACAGGGTACCGGGGAGCTGTTTTTT.

The rearrangement links TRBV5-6 to TRBJ2-5; 7 bases agree with TRBD1. V trimming: 3 bases; J trimming: 5 bases; junction bases outside the gene matches: 10. This CDR3 is 15 amino acids long. The germline V gene has CDR1 SGHDT and CDR2 YYEEEE. The CDR3 spells CASSWGTADGETQYF. The CDR3 region has the DNA TGTGCCAGCAGCTGGGGGACAGCTGACGGGGAGACCCAGTACTTC.